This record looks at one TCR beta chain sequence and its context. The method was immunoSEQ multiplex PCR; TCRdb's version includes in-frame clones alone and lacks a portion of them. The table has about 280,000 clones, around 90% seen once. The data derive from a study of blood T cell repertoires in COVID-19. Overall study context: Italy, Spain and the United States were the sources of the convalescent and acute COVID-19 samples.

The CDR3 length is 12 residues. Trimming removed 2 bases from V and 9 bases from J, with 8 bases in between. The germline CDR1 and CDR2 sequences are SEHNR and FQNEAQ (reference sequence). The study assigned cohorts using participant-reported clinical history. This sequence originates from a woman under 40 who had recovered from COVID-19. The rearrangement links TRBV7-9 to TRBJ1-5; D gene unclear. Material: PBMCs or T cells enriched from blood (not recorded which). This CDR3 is CASSLSGRPQHF. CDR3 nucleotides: TGTGCCAGCAGCTTATCCGGGAGGCCCCAGCATTTT.